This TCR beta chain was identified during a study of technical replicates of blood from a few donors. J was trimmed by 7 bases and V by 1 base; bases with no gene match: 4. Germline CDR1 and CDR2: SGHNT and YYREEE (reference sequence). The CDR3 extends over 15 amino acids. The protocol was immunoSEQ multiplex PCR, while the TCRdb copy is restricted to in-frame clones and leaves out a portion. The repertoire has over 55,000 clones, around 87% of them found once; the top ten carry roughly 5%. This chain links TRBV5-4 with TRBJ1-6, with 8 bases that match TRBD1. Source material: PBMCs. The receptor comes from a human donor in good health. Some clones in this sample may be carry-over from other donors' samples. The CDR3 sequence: CASSLRTGRNSPLHF. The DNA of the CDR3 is TGTGCCAGCAGCTTGCGGACAGGGAGAAATTCACCCCTCCACTTT.